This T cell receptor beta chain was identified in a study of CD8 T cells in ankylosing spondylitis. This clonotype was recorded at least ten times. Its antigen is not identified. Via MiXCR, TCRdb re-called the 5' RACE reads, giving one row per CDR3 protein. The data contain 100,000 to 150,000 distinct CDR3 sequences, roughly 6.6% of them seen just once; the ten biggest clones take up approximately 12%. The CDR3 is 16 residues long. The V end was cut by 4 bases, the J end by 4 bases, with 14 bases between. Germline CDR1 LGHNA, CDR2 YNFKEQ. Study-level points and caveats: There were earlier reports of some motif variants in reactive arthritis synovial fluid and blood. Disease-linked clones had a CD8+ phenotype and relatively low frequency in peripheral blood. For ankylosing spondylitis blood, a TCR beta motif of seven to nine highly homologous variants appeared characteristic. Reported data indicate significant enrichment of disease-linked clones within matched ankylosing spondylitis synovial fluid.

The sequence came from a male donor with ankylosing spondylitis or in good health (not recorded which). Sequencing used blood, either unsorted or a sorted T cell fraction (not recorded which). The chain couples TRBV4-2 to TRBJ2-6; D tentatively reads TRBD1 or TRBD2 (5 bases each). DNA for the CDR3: TGTGCCAGCAGCCCGTTTTGGGGGTACGGGGCCAACGTCCTGACTTTC. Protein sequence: CASSPFWGYGANVLTF.